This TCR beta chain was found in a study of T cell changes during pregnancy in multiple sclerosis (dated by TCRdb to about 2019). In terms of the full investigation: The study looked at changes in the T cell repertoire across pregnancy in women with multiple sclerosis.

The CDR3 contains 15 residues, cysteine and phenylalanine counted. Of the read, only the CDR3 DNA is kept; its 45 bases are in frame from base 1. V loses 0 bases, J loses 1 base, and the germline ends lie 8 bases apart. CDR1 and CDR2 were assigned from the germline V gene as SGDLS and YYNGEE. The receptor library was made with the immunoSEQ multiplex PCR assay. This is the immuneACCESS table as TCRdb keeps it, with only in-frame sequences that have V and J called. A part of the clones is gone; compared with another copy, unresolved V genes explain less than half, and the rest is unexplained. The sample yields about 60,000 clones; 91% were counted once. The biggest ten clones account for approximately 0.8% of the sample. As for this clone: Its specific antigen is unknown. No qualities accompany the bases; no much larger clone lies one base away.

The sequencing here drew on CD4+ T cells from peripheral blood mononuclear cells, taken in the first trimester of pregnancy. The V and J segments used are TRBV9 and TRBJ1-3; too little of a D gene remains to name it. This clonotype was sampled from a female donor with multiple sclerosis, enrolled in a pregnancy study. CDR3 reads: CASSVASGSGNTIYF. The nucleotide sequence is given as TGTGCCAGCAGCGTAGCTTCGGGGTCTGGAAACACCATATATTTT.